A single TCR beta chain is shown here with its context. Original handling: From reference gene primer amplification, estimates of nucleated cell counts were derived. The assay was immunoSEQ multiplex PCR, and TCRdb's table has in-frame clones only and misses some. The V and J calls and the clone size are those of that table, but D and trimming were determined from the DNA. This table has some 150,000 clones, roughly 87% appearing once. This entry comes from a study of blood T cell repertoires in COVID-19. The specimen sequenced was peripheral blood. The sequence came from a woman aged 55-75 years who had recovered from COVID-19.

CDR3 loop: CASSVDRELFF. The CDR3 DNA follows: TGTGCCAGCAGTGTTGACAGGGAGCTGTTTTTT. The V and J genes are TRBV2 and TRBJ2-2; D is unresolved. CDR1 is SNHLY and CDR2 is FYNNEI in the germline V gene. Trimming stripped 4 bases from V and 9 bases from J, with 6 bases between. The CDR3 is 11 residues long.